This entry lists 18 T cell receptor beta chains sequenced from one sample in a study of blood T cell repertoires in COVID-19. Sequenced by immunoSEQ multiplex PCR; TCRdb stores in-frame clones only, minus some. The sample has about 220,000 clones, 80% to 90% seen once. The specimen was peripheral blood. The receptors were gathered from a man aged 50 to 59 with active or convalescent COVID-19.

The chain is built from TRBV6-6 and TRBJ2-5, with 10 bases matching TRBD1. Unmatched junction bases numbered 7, after V lost 6 bases and J lost 3 bases. Looked up from germline, CDR1 is MNHNY and CDR2 is SVGAGI (reference sequence). The CDR3 is 15 residues long. The CDR3 spells CASRNRDRGEETQYF. The CDR3 nucleotides read TGTGCCAGCAGGAACCGGGACAGGGGAGAAGAGACCCAGTACTTC.

The chain couples TRBV4-3 to TRBJ2-1; 13 positions agree with TRBD2. J was trimmed by 3 bases and V by 1 base; bases with no gene match: 6. Germline CDR1 is LGHNA and CDR2 is YSLEER. The CDR3 runs 18 residues. In DNA form, the CDR3 reads TGCGCCAGCAGCCAAGGACTAGCGGGGGGAGGGAGCTACAATGAGCAGTTCTTC. Translated, it gives CASSQGLAGGGSYNEQFF.

The chain recombines TRBV19 with TRBJ1-2, with 7 bases aligning to TRBD1. The CDR3 length is 15 residues. The V gene's germline CDR1 is LNHDA and CDR2 SQIVND (reference sequence). Losses at the gene ends were 5 bases for V and 5 bases for J; bases not matched to a gene: 11. The CDR3 here is CASSLLPGQLYGYTF. The CDR3 DNA reads as TGTGCCAGTAGTCTACTTCCGGGACAGCTTTATGGCTACACCTTC.

The rearrangement links TRBV18 to TRBJ2-5; D may be TRBD1 (5 bases). The length of the CDR3 is 14 residues. Trimming shortened V by 0 bases and J by 4 bases, and 9 bases separated the two germline ends. Germline loops: CDR1 KGHSH, CDR2 LQKENI. Here the CDR3 reads CASSPPSRVETQYF. The CDR3 DNA reads as TGTGCCAGCTCACCACCAAGCAGGGTAGAGACCCAGTACTTC. Based on the CDR3 plus reference TRBV18 and TRBJ2-5, the full variable domain is NAGVMQNPRHLVRRRGQEARLRCSPMKGHSHVYWYRQLPEEGLKFMVYLQKENIIDESGMPKERFSAEFPKEGPSILRIQQVVRGDSAAYFCASSPPSRVETQYFGPGTRLLVL.

This clone was picked up one time. V gene TRBV2 combines with J gene TRBJ1-2; weak D call: TRBD1 (6 bases). CDR3 length equals 14 residues. The germline gives CDR1 SNHLY, CDR2 FYNNEI. V lost 5 bases and J lost 6, with 16 bases in between. CDR3 sequence: CASSTIGAGDGYTF. The CDR3 DNA reads TGTGCCAGCAGTACGATAGGGGCAGGGGATGGCTACACCTTC.

For this clone: Other DNA sequences of this sample code for an identical CDR3. The chain combines TRBV6-6 with TRBJ1-2; D not resolved. CDR1 is MNHNY and CDR2 is SVGAGI in the germline V gene (reference sequence). The CDR3 sequence is 13 residues long. V shed 9 bases and J shed 1 base, with 12 bases lying between them. DNA of the CDR3: TGTGCCAGTCGCGCCGGGAGTAACTATGGCTACACCTTC. This gives the protein CASRAGSNYGYTF.

The chain combines TRBV4-1 with TRBJ1-3, with D uncertain. Looked up from germline, CDR1 is MGHRA and CDR2 is YSYEKL. The V end lost 4 bases, the J end lost 4 bases, and 14 bases lay between the germline ends. CDR3 size: 15 residues. CDR3 amino acids: CASSPKVGSGNTIYF. The CDR3 bases are TGCGCCAGCAGCCCAAAGGTCGGGTCGGGAAACACCATATATTTT.

CDR3 DNA sequence: TGTGCCAGCAGCCCCGGACAGGGGGCCTACGAGCAGTACTTC. Amino acid sequence: CASSPGQGAYEQYF. The gene calls are TRBV7-2 and TRBJ2-7, with 10 bases that match TRBD1. Germline trimming cut 5 bases from V and 2 bases from J; bases unmatched to any gene: 3. The CDR3 totals 14 residues. Germline CDR1 reads SGHTA; CDR2 reads FQGNSA. Looking up the rest from reference TRBV7-2 and TRBJ2-7 gives the full variable domain: GAGVSQSPSNKVTEKGKDVELRCDPISGHTALYWYRQSLGQGLEFLIYFQGNSAPDKSGLPSDRFSAERTGGSVSTLTIQRTQQEDSAVYLCASSPGQGAYEQYFGPGTRLTVT.

The rearrangement links TRBV19 to TRBJ2-1, with 8 positions matching TRBD2. Germline V gives CDR1 LNHDA, CDR2 SQIVND (reference sequence). The V and J ends lost 3 bases and 6 bases, in that order; junction bases with no gene match: 1. The CDR3 has 13 residues. CDR3 loop: CASSISGSNEQFF. The CDR3 DNA sequence: TGTGCCAGTAGTATCAGCGGGAGCAATGAGCAGTTCTTC.

The DNA for the CDR3 is TGTGCCAGCTCACCACGGATAGGGCAGGGGGAGACCCAGTACTTC. It is translated as CASSPRIGQGETQYF. The rearrangement uses TRBV18 and TRBJ2-5, with D tentatively TRBD1 (6 bases). Germline-derived CDR1 and CDR2 are KGHSH and LQKENI. V lost 1 base to trimming and J lost 5 bases, with 14 bases between them. The CDR3 runs 15 residues.

The chain combines TRBV18 with TRBJ2-7; D gene ambiguous. Trimming cost V 2 bases and J 4 bases, with 15 bases left between them. CDR1 is KGHSH and CDR2 is LQKENI in the germline V gene. The CDR3 has 15 amino acids. The CDR3 sequence: CASSPKELLGYEQYF. CDR3 DNA sequence: TGTGCCAGCTCACCAAAAGAGCTACTCGGGTACGAGCAGTACTTC.

The CDR3 nucleotides are TGTGCCAGTATTGACAGGGTTCAAGAGACCCAGTACTTC. It codes for CASIDRVQETQYF. V is TRBV19 and J is TRBJ2-5, with TRBD1 matching 7 bases. The V segment lost 7 bases and the J segment 2 bases; nucleotides outside the gene matches: 4. Germline V gene data show CDR1 as LNHDA and CDR2 as SQIVND (reference sequence). The CDR3 consists of 13 residues. The full variable domain, in which reference TRBV19 and TRBJ2-5 provide the parts outside the CDR3, is DGGITQSPKYLFRKEGQNVTLSCEQNLNHDAMYWYRQDPGQGLRLIYYSQIVNDFQKGDIAEGYSVSREKKESFPLTVTSAQKNPTAFYLCASIDRVQETQYFGPGTRLLVL.

The chain recombines TRBV2 with TRBJ1-1, with D unclear. V was cut by 7 bases and J by 0 bases, with 6 bases left in between. Germline lookup yields CDR1 SNHLY and CDR2 FYNNEI. The CDR3 length is 12 residues. Here the CDR3 reads CASIGLNTEAFF. In DNA form, the CDR3 reads TGTGCCAGCATTGGGCTGAACACTGAAGCTTTCTTT.

This chain uses TRBV6-6 with TRBJ1-2; the D is unclear. V lost 5 bases to trimming and J lost 5 bases, with 15 bases between them. There are 14 residues in the CDR3. Germline loops: CDR1 MNHNY, CDR2 SVGAGI (reference sequence). This chain's CDR3 is CASSLTSQYYGYTF. The CDR3 DNA reads TGTGCCAGCAGTCTAACATCCCAATATTATGGCTACACCTTC.

By proportion, this clone is medium-sized. This chain connects TRBV6-1 to TRBJ2-1; tentatively, D is TRBD2 (5 bases). Germline V gene sequence: CDR1 MNHNS, CDR2 SASEGT. The CDR3 is made up of 13 amino acids. Trimming pared 2 bases from V and 4 bases from J, leaving 6 bases between. The CDR3: CASSEREYNEQFF. In DNA form, the CDR3 reads TGTGCCAGCAGTGAAAGGGAGTACAATGAGCAGTTCTTC.

The CDR3 protein is CASSPTSSGNTIYF. CDR3 nucleotide sequence: TGTGCCAGCAGCCCAACAAGCTCTGGAAACACCATATATTTT. The chain is built from TRBV7-2 and TRBJ1-3; D not certain. Trimming removed 5 bases at V and 0 bases at J, with 8 bases between. Germline CDR1 is SGHTA and CDR2 is FQGNSA. There are 14 residues in the CDR3.

The rearrangement links TRBV29-1 to TRBJ2-1, with D hard to call. The ends were cut back, 0 bases at V and 6 bases at J, with 6 bases in the middle. CDR3 length: 12 amino acids. Germline loops: CDR1 SQVTM, CDR2 ANQGSEA. The CDR3 here is CSVEDLSNEQFF. The DNA for the CDR3 is TGCAGCGTTGAAGATTTGAGCAATGAGCAGTTCTTC.

The rearrangement uses TRBV7-2 and TRBJ2-7; D is possibly TRBD1 (6 bases). Germline CDR1 reads SGHTA; CDR2 reads FQGNSA. The V end lost 3 bases, the J end lost 3 bases, and 9 bases lay between the germline ends. There are 13 residues in the CDR3. The CDR3 protein is CASSLGAHYEQYF. CDR3 sequence (DNA): TGTGCCAGCAGCTTGGGGGCCCACTACGAGCAGTACTTC.